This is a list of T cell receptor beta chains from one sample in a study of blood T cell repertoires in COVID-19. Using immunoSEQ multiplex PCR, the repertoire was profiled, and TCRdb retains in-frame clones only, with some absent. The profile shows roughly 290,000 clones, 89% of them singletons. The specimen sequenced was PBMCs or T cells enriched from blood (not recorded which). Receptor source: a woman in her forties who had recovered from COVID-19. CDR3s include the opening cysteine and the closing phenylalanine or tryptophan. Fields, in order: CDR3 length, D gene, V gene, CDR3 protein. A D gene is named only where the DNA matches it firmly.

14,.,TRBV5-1,CASSLGSGNTEAFF
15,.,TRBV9,CASSVDDSLGNTIYF
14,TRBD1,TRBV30,CAWTRGGTDYGYTF
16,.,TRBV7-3,CASSYSITGVRYEQYF
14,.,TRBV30,CAWRAHSGANVLTF
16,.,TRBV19,CATGDGGGSGANVLTF
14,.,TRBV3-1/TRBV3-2,CASSRGIVNTEAFF
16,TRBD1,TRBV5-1,CASSKGGAGGDTEAFF
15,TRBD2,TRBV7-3,CASSFMRSGRDTQYF
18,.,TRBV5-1,CASSLRGGSLGPGNTIYF
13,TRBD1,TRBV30,CAWTLHRGTEAFF
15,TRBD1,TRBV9,CASSARDRGLYGYTF
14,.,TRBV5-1,CASSGTTGNTEAFF
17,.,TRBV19,CASSRGQRVASTDTQYF
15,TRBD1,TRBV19,CASRIRTGGDYGYTF
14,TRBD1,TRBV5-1,CASSLDRGGYGYTF
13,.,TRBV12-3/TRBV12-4,CASRGLSDYGYTF
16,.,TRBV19,CASGLLGGLANEKLFF
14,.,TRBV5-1,CASSLPGRDTEAFF
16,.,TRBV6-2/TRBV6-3,CASSYSISGGSYEQYF
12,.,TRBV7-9,CASSSGANVLTF
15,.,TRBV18,CASSPQGAQYEKLFF
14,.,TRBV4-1,CASSQGPKRTEAFF
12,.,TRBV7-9,CASSPVGGEQFF
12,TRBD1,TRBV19,CASSTGGFEQFF
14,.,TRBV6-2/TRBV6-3,CASSYWVAGTEAFF
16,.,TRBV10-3,CAISESLGNYVDGYTF
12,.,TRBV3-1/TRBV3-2,CASSQDLSTQYF
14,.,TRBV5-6,CASSLVDRVYEQYF
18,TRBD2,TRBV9,CASSGGAGANSGANVLTF
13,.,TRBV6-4,CASSAWGGTEAFF
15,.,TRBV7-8,CASSLAAGNNQPQHF
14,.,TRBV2,CASSWQGSQETQYF
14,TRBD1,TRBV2,CASSSNRGGYEQYF
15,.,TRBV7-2,CASSARDSTPGEQFF
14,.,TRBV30,CAWNPTGSTDTQYF
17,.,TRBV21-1,CASRPGQGKEPDYGYTF
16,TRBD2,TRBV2,CASKFGTSGQGDTQYF
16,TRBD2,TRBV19,CASSIRGEGSPDTQYF
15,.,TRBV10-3,CAISDRGGGNQPQHF
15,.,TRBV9,CASSVTIRPQETQYF
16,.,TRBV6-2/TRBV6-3,CASSTRDTSGANVLTF
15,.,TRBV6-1,CASSEGTGFYTEAFF
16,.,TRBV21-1,CASTSGEGGYTDTQYF
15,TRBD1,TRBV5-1,CASSKTAGGNTEAFF
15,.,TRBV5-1,CASSLVPGGNRPQHF
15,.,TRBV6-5,CASSYAGVSGNTIYF
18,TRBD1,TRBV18,CASSPIQGAPSGNTEAFF
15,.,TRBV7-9,CASSPRNVMNTEAFF
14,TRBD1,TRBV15,CATSRRQGLGGYTF
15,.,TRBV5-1,CASSSGGQLQFGYTF